This TCR beta chain was captured by sequencing in a study of blood T cells in healthy people across ages. On this clonotype: The target antigen is unknown.

In germline, CDR1 is DFQATT, CDR2 SNEGSKA (reference sequence). The CDR3 spans 15 residues. Unmatched junction bases numbered 5, after V lost 0 bases and J lost 3 bases. General study points: Diversity figures derived from one million T cells were judged to underestimate the true value.

Donor samples were obtained from healthy Caucasian individuals from Russia, aged about 6 to 95. Each donor's blood draw was approximately 10 milliliters of peripheral blood. A J-beta primer mix and a sample-barcoded 5' primer were used in a second PCR of about 7 to 12 cycles. From the 5' RACE reads, TCRdb called clonotypes with MiXCR, one entry per CDR3 protein. The sample includes fewer than 950,000 distinct CDR3 sequences, around 36% of them seen just once. The chain links TRBV20-1 to TRBJ2-1; 7 nucleotides align to TRBD1. The sequencing sample was made of blood. The sequence was collected from a man aged 18 to 29 in good health. CDR3 sequence reads: CSARDPGQYYNEQFF. The CDR3 coding sequence is TGCAGTGCTAGAGACCCGGGACAGTACTACAATGAGCAGTTCTTC.